This T cell receptor (beta chain) is from a study of OX40 agonist ivuxolimab in advanced cancers. Study information: Each patient was given ivuxolimab into a vein every 2 weeks, at 0.01 to 10 mg/kg. Subjects had a mean age of around 60 years, with a range of 23 to 79; around 83% were male.

Looked up from germline, CDR1 is LNHDA and CDR2 is SQIVND (reference sequence). V dropped 6 bases and J dropped 4 bases, with 15 bases sitting between them. CDR3 length: 14 amino acids. Of note for this clone: The antigen is not known.

Broader study findings: Among the lowest levels of clonal expansion were found in partial responders at 0.1-3.0 mg/kg. Clonal expansion from baseline to week 6 occurred in both CD4+ and CD8+ T cells.

The method was immunoSEQ multiplex PCR; TCRdb's version includes in-frame clones alone and lacks a portion of them. The profile shows 12,000 or so clones, 80% of them singletons. Sequenced material: CD4+ or CD8+ T cells sorted from blood, taken in a trial of the OX40 agonist ivuxolimab. This receptor was taken from an adult with an advanced solid tumor such as melanoma, head and neck, liver or kidney cancer. V is TRBV19 and J is TRBJ1-2; no clear D. CDR3: CASSPTTAGYGYTF. The CDR3 DNA sequence: TGTGCCAGTAGCCCCACCACAGCGGGCTATGGCTACACCTTC.